This T cell receptor (beta chain) was identified during a study of blood T cell repertoires in COVID-19. Study background: The United States, Italy and Spain were the sources of the acute and convalescent COVID-19 samples. PBMCs, B-cell-depleted T cells, or T cells were the source of the cDNA or gDNA that made up the material.

The germline V gene encodes CDR1 SGDLS and CDR2 YYNGEE. The CDR3 is made up of 13 amino acids. Trimming left V 3 bases short and J 8 bases short, with 14 bases between. Original data processing: Amplification from reference gene primers served as the basis for estimated nucleated cell counts. Assay used: immunoSEQ multiplex PCR; TCRdb lists only in-frame clones, some missing. That table is the source of V, J and clone size, and D and trimming were worked out from the DNA. The repertoire holds tens of thousands of clones, with about nine tenths as singletons. The V and J genes are TRBV9 and TRBJ1-2; a weak D match, TRBD1 (6 bases). The TCR sequence derives from a woman of 80 years or more with active or convalescent COVID-19. Sequencing was done on a sample of peripheral blood. The chain's CDR3 is CASSEGGQRGYTF. DNA for the CDR3: TGTGCCAGCAGCGAGGGGGGGCAAAGGGGCTACACCTTC.